These 27 T cell receptor beta chains share one sample of origin, sequenced in a study of blood T cell repertoires in COVID-19. Sequenced by immunoSEQ multiplex PCR; TCRdb stores in-frame clones only, minus some. The repertoire holds about 69,000 clones, 90% seen once, with 5% to 6.5% in the top ten. The source material was peripheral blood. These receptors came from a man aged 50 to 60 with acute or convalescent COVID-19.

Written as DNA, the CDR3 is TGTGCCAGCAGCGCGGGAGGGCCTTTGGATGAGCAGTTCTTC. Protein product: CASSAGGPLDEQFF. The chain couples TRBV27 to TRBJ2-1; 9 positions agree with TRBD2. Germline V gene lookup returns CDR1 MNHEY and CDR2 SMNVEV (reference sequence). This CDR3 region has 14 residues. Trimming cost V 6 bases and J 8 bases; bases outside gene matches: 8.

This clone occurred once. The chain employs TRBV25-1 and TRBJ1-5; 7 bases are a match to TRBD1. V gave up 4 bases and J gave up 5 bases; unmatched junction bases: 11. Germline CDR1 reads MGHDK; CDR2 reads SYGVNS. The CDR3 sequence is 16 residues long. CDR3: CASSGPGGGAYQPQHF. In nucleotides, the CDR3 is TGTGCCAGCAGTGGGCCCGGAGGGGGCGCATATCAGCCCCAGCATTTT.

The chain is built from TRBV5-1 and TRBJ1-1; unclear D gene. Germline V gives CDR1 SGHRS, CDR2 YFSETQ. V lost 0 bases, J lost 2 bases, and 8 bases lay in between. This CDR3 region has 14 residues. CDR3 amino acids: CASSLGQSNTEAFF. CDR3 in DNA: TGCGCCAGCAGCTTGGGTCAGTCTAACACTGAAGCTTTCTTT.

The chain couples TRBV6-6 to TRBJ2-4, with TRBD2 as a possible D gene (5 bases). V lost 5 bases and J lost 0, with 11 bases in between. The CDR3 loop spans 15 amino acids. Germline assignment: CDR1 MNHNY and CDR2 SVGAGI (reference sequence). Here the CDR3 reads CASSTAVLAKNIQYF. The CDR3 nucleotides are TGTGCCAGCAGTACAGCGGTTCTAGCCAAAAACATTCAGTACTTC.

The gene calls are TRBV7-8 and TRBJ1-1; TRBD1 is a possible D gene (5 bases). The CDR3 loop spans 12 amino acids. Germline CDR1 is SGHVS and CDR2 is FQNEAQ. Trimming took 2 bases from V and 7 from J, leaving 8 bases between them. Here the CDR3 reads CASSLKGDEAFF. The CDR3 nucleotides are TGTGCCAGCAGCTTAAAAGGGGATGAAGCTTTCTTT.

The chain recombines TRBV2 with TRBJ2-7, with TRBD1 identical over 9 bases. CDR1 is SNHLY and CDR2 is FYNNEI in the germline V gene. V trimming: 6 bases; J trimming: 6 bases; junction bases outside the gene matches: 9. This CDR3 contains 14 residues. The DNA of the CDR3 is TGTGCCAGCAGCCGGGACAGGGTTTTCCCCGAGCAGTACTTC. This encodes CASSRDRVFPEQYF.

V gene TRBV29-1 combines with J gene TRBJ2-3, with D perhaps TRBD1 (6 bases). V was clipped by 7 bases and J by 0 bases, with 14 bases between them. Germline CDR1 SQVTM, CDR2 ANQGSEA. The CDR3 contains 14 residues. CDR3 protein: CSAEDGQSTDTQYF. Written as DNA, the CDR3 is TGCAGCGCCGAAGACGGACAGAGCACAGATACGCAGTATTTT.

This sequence joins TRBV6-6 and TRBJ1-5; no firm D call. The CDR3 consists of 15 residues. Looked up from germline, CDR1 is MNHNY and CDR2 is SVGAGI (reference sequence). Trimming cost V 0 bases and J 2 bases, with 8 bases left between them. The CDR3 sequence: CASSYSSFGNQPQHF. The CDR3 nucleotides are TGTGCCAGCAGTTACTCGTCTTTTGGCAATCAGCCCCAGCATTTT.

V and J are TRBV29-1 and TRBJ2-1; TRBD2 might be the D (5 bases). The V gene's germline CDR1 is SQVTM and CDR2 ANQGSEA. Trimming left V 8 bases short and J 0 bases short, with 17 bases between. The CDR3 spans 15 residues. The CDR3 region is CSLRRDMSSYNEQFF. The DNA for the CDR3 is TGCAGCCTGCGCCGGGATATGAGCTCCTACAATGAGCAGTTCTTC.

The chain carries TRBV16 and TRBJ1-1; maybe TRBD1 (6 bases). The germline V and J ends were trimmed by 2 bases and 7 bases, with 14 bases remaining between them. Germline V gives CDR1 KGHSY, CDR2 FQNENV. The CDR3 extends over 14 amino acids. The CDR3 loop is CASSQQGPLVEAFF. The DNA for the CDR3 is TGTGCCAGCAGCCAACAGGGGCCACTTGTTGAAGCTTTCTTT.

The chain couples TRBV5-6 to TRBJ2-3; D may be TRBD2 (5 bases). The CDR3 has 11 amino acids. From germline, CDR1 is SGHDT and CDR2 YYEEEE. V dropped 0 bases and J dropped 11 bases, with 7 bases sitting between them. The CDR3 protein is CASSLEGEQYF. CDR3 bases: TGTGCCAGCAGCTTGGAGGGAGAGCAGTATTTT.

The CDR3 nucleotides are TGCGCCAGCAGCTTGGTCGTCGGGGGAGGTAACGGCTACACCTTC. It encodes CASSLVVGGGNGYTF. The rearrangement joins TRBV5-1 to TRBJ1-2, with D possibly matching TRBD1 (5 bases). CDR1 and CDR2 (germline): SGHRS, YFSETQ. This CDR3 has 15 amino acids. Trimming stripped 0 bases from V and 8 bases from J, with 17 bases between.

This sequence joins TRBV9 and TRBJ2-2; 7 nucleotides align to TRBD2. Losses at the gene ends were 2 bases for V and 5 bases for J; bases not matched to a gene: 6. CDR1 and CDR2 (germline): SGDLS, YYNGEE. The CDR3 length is 15 residues. The CDR3 bases are TGTGCCAGCAGCGTGGGCGGGAGTGGGACCGGGGAGCTGTTTTTT. This translates into CASSVGGSGTGELFF.

The J gene is TRBJ1-6, the V gene TRBV27, with D possibly matching TRBD1 (6 bases). CDR1 MNHEY and CDR2 SMNVEV come from the germline V gene (reference sequence). The CDR3 sequence is 15 residues long. The V end lost 3 bases, the J end lost 3 bases, and 9 bases lay between the germline ends. CDR3 protein: CASSFRGVYNSPLHF. CDR3 bases: TGTGCCAGCAGTTTCAGGGGCGTCTATAATTCACCCCTCCACTTT.

CDR3 DNA sequence: TGTGCCAGCAGCCGGACTAGCGGGTCCGGGGAGCTGTTTTTT. Translating it yields CASSRTSGSGELFF. V and J are TRBV7-2 and TRBJ2-2, with 11 bases matching TRBD2. CDR3 length: 14 amino acids. V lost 5 bases to trimming and J lost 6 bases; unmatched junction nucleotides: 2. From germline, CDR1 is SGHTA and CDR2 FQGNSA.

This sequence joins TRBV3-1 (or the pseudogene TRBV3-2) and TRBJ1-1; 7 bases fit TRBD1. After removal of 5 bases from V and 1 base from J, the junction contained 1 base not matched to a gene. The V gene's germline CDR1 is LGHDT and CDR2 YNNKEL (reference sequence). This CDR3 has 13 amino acids. CDR3: CASSYRGNTEAFF. The CDR3 region has the DNA TGTGCCAGCAGCTACAGGGGGAACACTGAAGCTTTCTTT.

V gene TRBV7-2 combines with J gene TRBJ2-3; 15 bases line up with TRBD2. V was clipped by 4 bases and J by 0 bases; unmatched bases: 5. Germline V gene sequence: CDR1 SGHTA, CDR2 FQGNSA. The CDR3 has 18 residues. This CDR3 is CASSSGTSGRFSTDTQYF. Written as DNA, the CDR3 is TGTGCCAGCAGCTCCGGGACTAGCGGGAGGTTCAGCACAGATACGCAGTATTTT. Drawing the rest from reference TRBV7-2 and TRBJ2-3, the complete variable domain is GAGVSQSPSNKVTEKGKDVELRCDPISGHTALYWYRQSLGQGLEFLIYFQGNSAPDKSGLPSDRFSAERTGGSVSTLTIQRTQQEDSAVYLCASSSGTSGRFSTDTQYFGPGTRLTVL.

The J gene is TRBJ2-2, the V gene TRBV6-5; D gene ambiguous. Trimming stripped 7 bases from V and 7 bases from J, with 16 bases between. The V gene's germline CDR1 is MNHEY and CDR2 SVGAGI. The CDR3 sequence is 14 residues long. CDR3 sequence (DNA): TGTGCCAGCACTACTACGAGCTCCCACGGGGAGCTGTTTTTT. Amino acids: CASTTTSSHGELFF.

J is TRBJ1-5 and V is TRBV2; D perhaps matches TRBD1 (5 bases). Between the trimmed V and J ends, which lost 8 bases and 6 bases, there was a span of 17 bases. CDR3 length: 14 residues. The germline gives CDR1 SNHLY, CDR2 FYNNEI. The DNA of the CDR3 is TGTGCCAGCGGGGCGGTGGAGGGTAGTCAGCCCCAGCATTTT. Amino acid sequence: CASGAVEGSQPQHF.

This clone was found once. The V and J genes are TRBV18 and TRBJ2-6, with D tentatively TRBD1 (5 bases). The germline gives CDR1 KGHSH, CDR2 LQKENI. V lost 2 bases, J lost 1 base, and 6 bases lay in between. The CDR3 loop spans 15 amino acids. The CDR3 DNA sequence: TGTGCCAGCTCACCAGGGGCTTCTGGGGCCAACGTCCTGACTTTC. This translates into CASSPGASGANVLTF.

The V and J genes are TRBV4-1 and TRBJ2-7; 8 bases line up with TRBD1. Germline V CDR1 and CDR2: MGHRA, YSYEKL. The J segment lost 2 bases and the V segment lost 4 bases, leaving 7 bases of the junction unmatched. This CDR3 comprises 15 residues. This CDR3 is CASSPSGQGTYEQYF. The CDR3 DNA is TGCGCCAGCAGCCCTTCAGGACAGGGTACCTACGAGCAGTACTTC.

V and J are TRBV6-1 and TRBJ2-1; D gene uncertain. The CDR3 spans 12 residues. Trimming took 5 bases from V and 7 from J, leaving 9 bases between them. The germline V gene has CDR1 MNHNS and CDR2 SASEGT. CDR3 region: CASSRPRNEQFF. DNA for the CDR3: TGTGCCAGCAGTCGCCCCCGGAATGAGCAGTTCTTC.

This chain uses TRBV5-8 with TRBJ1-3; 9 bases are a match to TRBD1. The ends lost 4 bases at V and 2 bases at J; junction bases unmatched: 4. This CDR3 is built from 15 residues. Germline CDR1 is SGHTS and CDR2 is YDEGEE. The CDR3 spells CASSARQGAGNTIYF. The DNA for the CDR3 is TGTGCCAGCAGCGCACGACAGGGGGCTGGAAACACCATATATTTT.

This clone has just a few counts. The V and J genes are TRBV19 and TRBJ1-5; possible D gene TRBD1, 5 bases. CDR1 and CDR2 (germline): LNHDA, SQIVND (reference sequence). Trimming removed 3 bases from V and 0 bases from J, with 18 bases in between. This CDR3 has 18 residues. The CDR3, as DNA: TGTGCCAGTAGTATGATAGGGGTGGTAGAATATAGCAATCAGCCCCAGCATTTT. Translation gives CASSMIGVVEYSNQPQHF.

Comments on this clone: One end of the junction does not line up with germline, which may come from a read error. The chain couples TRBV7-2 to TRBJ2-2, with 10 bases lining up with TRBD2. The CDR3 covers 17 residues. CDR1 and CDR2 from the germline V gene are SGHTA and FQGNSA. In DNA, the CDR3 is TGTGCCAGCAGCTTAGTCCCGGGACTAGCGAAAACCGGGGAGCTGTTTTTT. Protein product: CASSLVPGLAKTGELFF.

The CDR3 reads CSVVNYLYQDTEAFF. The CDR3 DNA is TGCAGCGTTGTAAATTATTTATACCAGGACACTGAAGCTTTCTTT. V gene TRBV29-1 combines with J gene TRBJ1-1, with D uncertain. V lost 4 bases, J lost 3 bases, and 18 bases lay in between. The germline V gene has CDR1 SQVTM and CDR2 ANQGSEA. The length of the CDR3 is 15 residues.

The chain carries TRBV7-2 and TRBJ1-1, with D possibly matching TRBD1 (6 bases). The CDR3 spans 14 residues. In germline, CDR1 is SGHTA, CDR2 FQGNSA. Trimming left V 1 base short and J 5 bases short, with 11 bases between. CDR3 region: CASSLDQGWTEAFF. DNA for the CDR3: TGTGCCAGCAGCTTAGATCAGGGGTGGACTGAAGCTTTCTTT.